The 29 T cell receptor beta chains below all came from one sample that was sequenced in a study of beta chain features in type 1 diabetes. What was sequenced were expressed TCRB transcripts, since all of the isolated RNA had been reverse transcribed. Sequencing was performed with immunoSEQ multiplex PCR; in TCRdb, only in-frame clones are kept and a portion is missing. The table has roughly 500,000 clones, approximately 28% seen once. Source material: naive CD4+ T cells from blood. The receptors were sampled from a man in his late teens or twenties in good health.

The V gene is TRBV30, the J gene TRBJ1-2, with TRBD1 matching 7 bases. Unmatched junction bases numbered 5, after V lost 0 bases and J lost 4 bases. Germline V gene lookup returns CDR1 GTSNPN and CDR2 SVGIG (reference sequence). The CDR3 covers 14 residues. The CDR3 DNA is TGTGCCTGGAGTGTTAGGCAGGGGGTCTATGGCTACACCTTC. Translated, it gives CAWSVRQGVYGYTF.

This clone was seen a few times. The CDR3 reads CASSFPPTGTQYF. The CDR3 DNA is TGTGCCAGCAGCTTCCCCCCCACCGGGACCCAGTACTTC. The chain carries TRBV7-9 and TRBJ2-5; unclear D gene. CDR3 length equals 13 residues. Germline V gene sequence: CDR1 SEHNR, CDR2 FQNEAQ (reference sequence). Deletions cut 3 bases from V and 7 bases from J, with 12 bases between.

The chain is built from TRBV7-2 and TRBJ1-2; possible D gene TRBD1, 6 bases. Germline assignment: CDR1 SGHTA and CDR2 FQGNSA. Trimming removed 3 bases at V and 1 base at J, with 12 bases between. The CDR3 has 15 residues. CDR3: CASSFVQGVNYGYTF. The CDR3 DNA follows: TGTGCCAGCAGCTTCGTACAGGGAGTTAACTATGGCTACACCTTC.

In DNA, the CDR3 is TGTGCCAGCAGCGTAGTTCTGGAGGGCGGTGAGCAGTTCTTC. Translated: CASSVVLEGGEQFF. The chain links TRBV9 to TRBJ2-1, with a weak D call TRBD2 (6 bases). The V end lost 0 bases, the J end lost 9 bases, and 13 bases lay between the germline ends. CDR1 is SGDLS, CDR2 YYNGEE, per germline. The CDR3 has 14 residues.

This clone was found once. Different DNA sequences within this sample yield the same CDR3. V is TRBV5-1 and J is TRBJ2-1; no clear D gene. Looked up from germline, CDR1 is SGHRS and CDR2 is YFSETQ. Trimming left V 0 bases short and J 5 bases short, with 6 bases between. The CDR3 length is 13 residues. CDR3 nucleotide sequence: TGCGCCAGCAGCTTGGGTACGGACAATGAGCAGTTCTTC. It specifies CASSLGTDNEQFF.

This chain links TRBV7-7 with TRBJ2-1; TRBD2 agrees at 7 bases. The CDR3 spans 15 residues. Germline values: CDR1 SSHAT, CDR2 FNYEAQ (reference sequence). V was pared by 4 bases and J by 6 bases, with 9 bases of the junction left unmatched. The CDR3 DNA reads as TGTGCCAGCAGCTCCACTAGCGACCGGAGCAATGAGCAGTTCTTC. Protein sequence: CASSSTSDRSNEQFF. Combining the CDR3 with reference TRBV7-7 and TRBJ2-1 gives the whole variable domain GAGVSQSPRYKVTKRGQDVTLRCDPISSHATLYWYQQALGQGPEFLTYFNYEAQPDKSGLPSDRFSAERPEGSISTLTIQRTEQRDSAMYRCASSSTSDRSNEQFFGPGTRLTVL.

This clone was observed a few times. At the DNA level, this CDR3 is encoded by other sequences in the same sample as well. V usage is TRBV7-2 and J usage is TRBJ2-5; no firm D call. The CDR3 sequence is 11 residues long. Germline CDR1 and CDR2: SGHTA and FQGNSA. The V end lost 2 bases, the J end lost 2 bases, and 0 bases lay between the germline ends. DNA of the CDR3: TGTGCCAGCAGCTTACAAGAGACCCAGTACTTC. The encoded protein is CASSLQETQYF.

This clone was counted once. V usage is TRBV11-2 and J usage is TRBJ2-1; D remains unclear. CDR3 length equals 18 residues. Germline CDR1 and CDR2: SGHAT and FQNNGV. V was shortened by 5 bases and J by 5 bases, with 25 bases between the two germline ends. The CDR3 bases are TGTGCCAGCAGCCAAAATTCTCCTAGGAAAGGTCCTAACAATGAGCAGTTCTTC. It yields the protein CASSQNSPRKGPNNEQFF.

The chain uses TRBV25-1 and TRBJ2-2; no firm D call. This CDR3 comprises 13 residues. The germline gives CDR1 MGHDK, CDR2 SYGVNS. The V end was cut by 4 bases, the J end by 4 bases, with 7 bases between. CDR3 region: CASSASSTGELFF. CDR3 in DNA: TGTGCCAGCAGTGCCTCAAGCACCGGGGAGCTGTTTTTT.

This clone has only a few counts. The chain recombines TRBV28 with TRBJ2-6; no definite D call. The CDR3 contains 15 residues. Trimming cost V 0 bases and J 0 bases, with 3 bases left between them. Germline CDR1 reads MDHEN; CDR2 reads SYDVKM. The CDR3 sequence is CASSLWDSGANVLTF. Here the CDR3 DNA reads TGTGCCAGCAGTTTATGGGACTCTGGGGCCAACGTCCTGACTTTC. Together with reference TRBV28 and TRBJ2-6, the CDR3 gives the full variable domain: DVKVTQSSRYLVKRTGEKVFLECVQDMDHENMFWYRQDPGLGLRLIYFSYDVKMKEKGDIPEGYSVSREKKERFSLILESASTNQTSMYLCASSLWDSGANVLTFGAGSRLTVL.

This clone was counted only a few times. V usage is TRBV25-1 and J usage is TRBJ2-6; D tentatively fits TRBD1 or TRBD2 (5 bases each). Germline-derived CDR1 and CDR2 are MGHDK and SYGVNS. V was pared by 2 bases and J by 3 bases, with 11 bases between. The CDR3 is 16 amino acids. The CDR3 loop is CASSELGVHGANVLTF. As DNA, the CDR3 is TGTGCCAGCAGTGAACTGGGGGTCCATGGGGCCAACGTCCTGACTTTC.

This clone was observed a handful of times. J is TRBJ2-2 and V is TRBV6-5, with 7 bases matching TRBD2. This CDR3 is built from 15 residues. From germline, CDR1 is MNHEY and CDR2 SVGAGI. The junction had 5 bases not matched to a gene; V was cut back by 1 base and J by 6 bases. The CDR3 protein is CASSYWGGHAGELFF. The CDR3 coding sequence is TGTGCCAGCAGTTACTGGGGAGGGCATGCCGGGGAGCTGTTTTTT.

The rearrangement uses TRBV2 and TRBJ2-5; the D gene could be TRBD1 or TRBD2 (5 bases each). There are 13 residues in the CDR3. CDR1 and CDR2 (germline): SNHLY, FYNNEI. Trimming took 6 bases from V and 5 from J, leaving 13 bases between them. CDR3 loop: CASSLGPRETQYF. DNA of the CDR3: TGTGCCAGCAGCTTGGGACCCAGGGAGACCCAGTACTTC.

This CDR3 reads CASSLMGQQETQYF. The CDR3 nucleotides are TGTGCCAGCAGCTTAATGGGTCAACAAGAGACCCAGTACTTC. The V and J genes are TRBV7-3 and TRBJ2-5, with D hard to call. This CDR3 has 14 residues. The germline CDR1 and CDR2 sequences are SGHTA and FQGTGA. The V and J ends lost 1 base and 2 bases respectively, with 8 bases between them.

The chain joins TRBV28 to TRBJ2-2, with 10 bases lining up with TRBD2. CDR1 is MDHEN, CDR2 SYDVKM, per germline. V dropped 5 bases and J dropped 4; count of bases not matched to a gene: 4. CDR3 length: 15 residues. The CDR3 DNA is TGTGCCAGCAGTAGCGGGAGGGCGAGCACCGGGGAGCTGTTTTTT. Amino acids: CASSSGRASTGELFF.

CDR3 in amino acids: CAWTSIETQYF. The CDR3 DNA is TGTGCCTGGACTAGTATCGAGACCCAGTACTTC. The V call is TRBV30, the J call TRBJ2-5; D unresolved. CDR3 length equals 11 residues. V lost 4 bases, J lost 5 bases, and 8 bases lay in between. CDR1 and CDR2 from the germline V gene are GTSNPN and SVGIG (reference sequence).

This clone was detected only a few times. This chain connects TRBV15 to TRBJ2-5; 10 bases match TRBD2. Gene TRBJ2-7 matches the end of the DNA better, so the J call may be wrong. The germline gives CDR1 LNHNV, CDR2 YYDKDF (reference sequence). The CDR3 spans 15 residues. CDR3 region: CATSQVSGRTYEQYF. CDR3 nucleotides: TGTGCCACCAGCCAGGTTAGCGGGAGGACCTACGAGCAGTACTTC.

This clone appeared a few times. The chain links TRBV29-1 to TRBJ2-6; no clear D. Germline CDR1 and CDR2: SQVTM and ANQGSEA. CDR3 length: 14 residues. Trimming took off 0 bases at V and 0 bases at J, with 3 bases between the two ends. CDR3 DNA: TGCAGCGTTGAAGAGGGCTCTGGGGCCAACGTCCTGACTTTC. It specifies CSVEEGSGANVLTF.

The chain links TRBV7-9 to TRBJ2-1, with 14 bases identical to TRBD2. CDR3 size: 17 residues. Trimming at V came to 5 bases and at J to 3 bases, leaving 6 bases not matched to a gene. Germline lookup yields CDR1 SEHNR and CDR2 FQNEAQ (reference sequence). The CDR3 reads CASSPRLAGGLYNEQFF. The CDR3 bases are TGTGCCAGCAGCCCGAGACTAGCGGGAGGGCTCTACAATGAGCAGTTCTTC.

The rearrangement links TRBV2 to TRBJ2-3, with 7 bases lining up with TRBD1. The CDR3 has 13 residues. The germline gives CDR1 SNHLY, CDR2 FYNNEI. Trimming took 10 bases from V and 0 from J; bases not matched to a gene: 4. The CDR3 region has the DNA TGTGCCAAGGGGACAGCTAGCACAGATACGCAGTATTTT. Translating gives CAKGTASTDTQYF.

This clone was detected a few times. This chain connects TRBV30 to TRBJ2-1; no clear D. CDR3 length: 13 amino acids. Trimming removed 8 bases at V and 3 bases at J, with 14 bases between. Germline V gives CDR1 GTSNPN, CDR2 SVGIG (reference sequence). CDR3 coding DNA: TGTGCCCAAGACTCAGATTTCTACAATGAGCAGTTCTTC. Encoded protein: CAQDSDFYNEQFF.

This clone was counted between two and nine times. This sequence joins TRBV7-2 and TRBJ2-1; 8 bases are a match to TRBD1. Trimming cost V 5 bases and J 7 bases; bases outside gene matches: 7. The CDR3 has 14 amino acids. Germline CDR1 and CDR2: SGHTA and FQGNSA. CDR3 sequence reads: CASSPAGQVNEQFF. The CDR3 DNA sequence: TGTGCCAGCAGCCCCGCGGGACAGGTAAATGAGCAGTTCTTC.

For this clone: Other nucleotide sequences in the sample specify the same CDR3. The chain is built from TRBV30 and TRBJ2-7; D may correspond to TRBD1 or TRBD2 (5 bases each). V lost 2 bases, J lost 4 bases, and 9 bases lay in between. Germline V gene sequence: CDR1 GTSNPN, CDR2 SVGIG (reference sequence). This CDR3 has 12 residues. The CDR3 DNA is TGTGCCTGGAGTCCCGGGACGTACGAGCAGTACTTC. Translation gives CAWSPGTYEQYF.

The chain combines TRBV4-3 with TRBJ1-2, with D hard to call. The ends were cut back, 0 bases at V and 4 bases at J, with 9 bases in the middle. This CDR3 contains 14 residues. The germline CDR1 and CDR2 sequences are LGHNA and YSLEER. CDR3 nucleotide sequence: TGCGCCAGCAGCCAAGAGAGTCCCGGCTATGGCTACACCTTC. Its protein is CASSQESPGYGYTF.

V and J are TRBV30 and TRBJ2-5; D not resolved. Germline CDR1 reads GTSNPN; CDR2 reads SVGIG (reference sequence). CDR3 length: 12 residues. V lost 0 bases, J lost 7 bases, and 9 bases lay in between. CDR3 DNA: TGTGCCTGGAGTGTACCTGTTAGGACCCAGTACTTC. Encoded protein: CAWSVPVRTQYF.

The sample holds a few counts of this clone. V usage is TRBV10-3 and J usage is TRBJ1-4; TRBD1 matches at 10 bases. This CDR3 has 13 residues. The germline gives CDR1 ENHRY, CDR2 SYGVKD. Trimming at V came to 8 bases and at J to 3 bases, leaving 0 bases not matched to a gene. The CDR3 reads CAIDRGPNEKLFF. As DNA, the CDR3 is TGTGCCATCGACAGGGGGCCTAATGAAAAACTGTTTTTT.

The rearrangement joins TRBV9 to TRBJ2-2; weak D call: TRBD1 (6 bases). The length of the CDR3 is 15 residues. In germline, CDR1 is SGDLS, CDR2 YYNGEE. Deletions cut 3 bases from V and 6 bases from J, with 15 bases between. The chain's CDR3 is CASSAAGTLPGELFF. Here the CDR3 DNA reads TGTGCCAGCAGCGCTGCCGGGACACTGCCCGGGGAGCTGTTTTTT.

The rearrangement uses TRBV29-1 and TRBJ2-5; 14 bases line up with TRBD2. V shed 7 bases, J shed 2 bases, and the junction held 6 bases outside the gene matches. The V gene's germline CDR1 is SQVTM and CDR2 ANQGSEA. The CDR3 consists of 15 residues. CDR3 nucleotide sequence: TGCAGCGCGTGGACTAGCGGGAGGTTACAAGAGACCCAGTACTTC. Translated, it gives CSAWTSGRLQETQYF.

The chain combines TRBV7-2 with TRBJ1-5; D possibly corresponds to TRBD1 (5 bases). The length of the CDR3 is 13 residues. Germline assignment: CDR1 SGHTA and CDR2 FQGNSA. Trimming removed 3 bases from V and 7 bases from J, with 10 bases in between. The CDR3 region has the DNA TGTGCCAGCAGCTTCCAGGGCGGACAGCCCCAGCATTTT. This gives the protein CASSFQGGQPQHF. The whole variable domain, remainder taken from reference TRBV7-2 and TRBJ1-5, is GAGVSQSPSNKVTEKGKDVELRCDPISGHTALYWYRQSLGQGLEFLIYFQGNSAPDKSGLPSDRFSAERTGGSVSTLTIQRTQQEDSAVYLCASSFQGGQPQHFGDGTRLSIL.